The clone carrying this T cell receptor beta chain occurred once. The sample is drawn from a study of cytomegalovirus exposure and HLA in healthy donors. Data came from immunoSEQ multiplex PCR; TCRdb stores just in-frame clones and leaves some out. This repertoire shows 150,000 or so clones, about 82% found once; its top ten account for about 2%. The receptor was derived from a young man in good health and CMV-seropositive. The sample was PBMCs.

This CDR3 reads CASSVGAGVREAFF. CDR3 sequence (DNA): TGTGCCAGCAGTGTTGGGGCGGGGGTACGTGAAGCTTTCTTT. The chain links TRBV27 to TRBJ1-1, with D possibly TRBD1 on 5 matching bases. Trimming cost V 5 bases and J 7 bases, with 17 bases left between them. This CDR3 contains 14 residues. Per the germline V gene, CDR1 is MNHEY and CDR2 is SMNVEV (reference sequence).